This T cell receptor beta chain was identified in a study of blood T cell repertoires in COVID-19. A single count supports this clone. At the DNA level, this CDR3 is encoded by other sequences in the same sample as well. Authors' analysis steps: Amplified reference gene primers provided the basis for estimating nucleated cell counts. TCRdb keeps only in-frame clones here, not all; method: immunoSEQ multiplex PCR. The V and J calls and clone size are taken from that table; D and trimming were inferred from the DNA. Seen here are 80,000 to 95,000 clones, 75% to 90% observed once, and the top ten hold 38%. The CDR3 consists of 16 residues. Germline V lookup: CDR1 LNHDA, CDR2 SQIVND (reference sequence). Between the trimmed V and J ends, which lost 0 bases and 2 bases, there was a span of 13 bases.

The chain employs TRBV19 and TRBJ1-2; maybe TRBD1 (5 bases). The origin of this receptor is an older man with acute or convalescent COVID-19. What was sequenced was peripheral blood. The DNA of the CDR3 is TGTGCCAGTAGTATAGATTCAGGAGGGACCAACTATGGCTACACCTTC. It is translated as CASSIDSGGTNYGYTF.